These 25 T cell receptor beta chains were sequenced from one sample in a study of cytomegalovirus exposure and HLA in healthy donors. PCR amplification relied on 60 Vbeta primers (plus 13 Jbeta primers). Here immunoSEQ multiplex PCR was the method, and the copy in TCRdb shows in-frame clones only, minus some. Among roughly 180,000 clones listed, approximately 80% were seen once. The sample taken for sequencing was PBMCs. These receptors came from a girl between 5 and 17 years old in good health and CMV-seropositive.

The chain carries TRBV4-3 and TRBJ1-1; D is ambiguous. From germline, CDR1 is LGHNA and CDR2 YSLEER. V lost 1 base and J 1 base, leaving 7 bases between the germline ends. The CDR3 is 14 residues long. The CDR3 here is CASSQVAGNTEAFF. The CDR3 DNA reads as TGCGCCAGCAGCCAAGTGGCGGGGAACACTGAAGCTTTCTTT.

CDR3: CASSQGFFRLAIETQYF. CDR3 in DNA: TGTGCCAGCAGCCAAGGCTTTTTCCGACTAGCTATAGAGACCCAGTACTTC. This rearrangement joins TRBV4-2 to TRBJ2-5; 7 nucleotides agree with TRBD2. There are 17 residues in the CDR3. J was trimmed by 4 bases and V by 1 base; bases with no gene match: 12. The germline V gene has CDR1 LGHNA and CDR2 YNFKEQ.

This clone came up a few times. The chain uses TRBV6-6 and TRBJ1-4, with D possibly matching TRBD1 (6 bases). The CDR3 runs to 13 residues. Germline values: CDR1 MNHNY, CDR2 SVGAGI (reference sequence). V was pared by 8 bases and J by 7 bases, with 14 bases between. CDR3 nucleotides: TGTGCCAGCGGGGGACACTTGGGTGAAAAACTGTTTTTT. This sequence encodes CASGGHLGEKLFF.

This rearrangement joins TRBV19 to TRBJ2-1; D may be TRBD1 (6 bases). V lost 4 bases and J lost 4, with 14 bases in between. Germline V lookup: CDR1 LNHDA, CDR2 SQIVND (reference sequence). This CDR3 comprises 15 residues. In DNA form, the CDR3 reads TGTGCCAGTAGTACCCCAGGGGAATCTTACAATGAGCAGTTCTTC. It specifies CASSTPGESYNEQFF.

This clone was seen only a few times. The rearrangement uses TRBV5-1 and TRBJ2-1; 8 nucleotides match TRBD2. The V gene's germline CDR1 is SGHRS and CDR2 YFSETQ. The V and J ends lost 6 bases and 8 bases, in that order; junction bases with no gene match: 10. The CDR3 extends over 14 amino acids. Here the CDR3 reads CASKPGLDSDEQFF. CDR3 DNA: TGCGCCAGCAAACCGGGACTAGACAGCGATGAGCAGTTCTTC.

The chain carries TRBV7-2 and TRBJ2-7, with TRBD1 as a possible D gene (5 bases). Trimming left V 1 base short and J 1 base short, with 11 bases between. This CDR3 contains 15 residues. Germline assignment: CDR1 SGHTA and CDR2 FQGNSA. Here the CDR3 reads CASSLETGQSYEQYF. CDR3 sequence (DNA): TGTGCCAGCAGCTTAGAAACAGGCCAGTCCTACGAGCAGTACTTC.

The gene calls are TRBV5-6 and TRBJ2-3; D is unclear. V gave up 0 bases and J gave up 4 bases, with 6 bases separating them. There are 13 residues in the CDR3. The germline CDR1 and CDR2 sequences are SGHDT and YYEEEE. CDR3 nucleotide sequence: TGTGCCAGCAGCTTGGACAGTGCAGATACGCAGTATTTT. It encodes CASSLDSADTQYF.

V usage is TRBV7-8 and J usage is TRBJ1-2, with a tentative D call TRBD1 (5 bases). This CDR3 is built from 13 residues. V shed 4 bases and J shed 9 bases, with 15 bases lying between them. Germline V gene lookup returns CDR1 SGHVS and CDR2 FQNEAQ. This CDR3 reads CASSSRDFRSYTF. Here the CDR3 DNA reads TGTGCCAGCAGCTCGCGGGACTTTCGGAGCTACACCTTC.

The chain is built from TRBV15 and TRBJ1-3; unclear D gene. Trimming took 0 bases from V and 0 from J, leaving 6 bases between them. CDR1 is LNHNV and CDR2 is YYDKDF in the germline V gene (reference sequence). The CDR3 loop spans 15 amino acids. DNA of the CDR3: TGTGCCACCAGCAGAGATAAACTCTCTGGAAACACCATATATTTT. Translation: CATSRDKLSGNTIYF. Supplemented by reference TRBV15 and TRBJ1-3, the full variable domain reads DAMVIQNPRYQVTQFGKPVTLSCSQTLNHNVMYWYQQKSSQAPKLLFHYYDKDFNNEADTPDNFQSRRPNTSFCFLDIRSPGLGDTAMYLCATSRDKLSGNTIYFGEGSWLTVV.

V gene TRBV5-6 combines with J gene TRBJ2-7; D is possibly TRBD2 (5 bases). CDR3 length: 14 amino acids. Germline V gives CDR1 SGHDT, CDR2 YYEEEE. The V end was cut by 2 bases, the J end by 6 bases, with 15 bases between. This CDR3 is CASSLTGPEGEQYF. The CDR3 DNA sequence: TGTGCCAGCAGCTTAACCGGACCAGAGGGCGAGCAGTACTTC.

The CDR3 coding sequence is TGCGCCAGCAGCCACACGGGGGGGCCGTCCGATGGCTACACCTTC. Protein product: CASSHTGGPSDGYTF. The J gene is TRBJ1-2, the V gene TRBV4-1; maybe TRBD1 (6 bases). Germline CDR1 is MGHRA and CDR2 is YSYEKL. The CDR3 length is 15 residues. Trimming stripped 3 bases from V and 6 bases from J, with 17 bases between.

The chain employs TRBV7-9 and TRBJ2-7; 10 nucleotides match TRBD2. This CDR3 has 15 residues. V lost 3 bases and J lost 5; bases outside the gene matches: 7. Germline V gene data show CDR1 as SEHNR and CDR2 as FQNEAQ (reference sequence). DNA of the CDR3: TGTGCCAGCAGCTTCGCTGCTAGCGGGAGTCACGAGCAGTACTTC. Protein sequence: CASSFAASGSHEQYF.

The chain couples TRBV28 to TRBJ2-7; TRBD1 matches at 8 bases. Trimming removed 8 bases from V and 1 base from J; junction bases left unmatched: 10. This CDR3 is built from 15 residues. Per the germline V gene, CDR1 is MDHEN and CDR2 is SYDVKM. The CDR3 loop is CASLSSQGASYEQYF. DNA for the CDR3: TGTGCCAGCCTTTCTTCCCAGGGGGCTTCCTACGAGCAGTACTTC.

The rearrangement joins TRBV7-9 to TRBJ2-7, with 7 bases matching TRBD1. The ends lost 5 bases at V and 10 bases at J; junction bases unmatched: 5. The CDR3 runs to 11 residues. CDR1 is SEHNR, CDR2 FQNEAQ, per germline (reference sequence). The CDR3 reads CASSPGTAQYF. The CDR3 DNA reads TGTGCCAGCAGCCCCGGGACAGCCCAGTACTTC.

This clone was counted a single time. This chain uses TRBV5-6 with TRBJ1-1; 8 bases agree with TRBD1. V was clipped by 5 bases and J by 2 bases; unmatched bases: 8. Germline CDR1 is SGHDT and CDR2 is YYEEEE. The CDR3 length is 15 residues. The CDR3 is CASSREDRVNTEAFF. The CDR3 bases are TGTGCCAGCAGTCGCGAGGACAGGGTAAACACTGAAGCTTTCTTT.

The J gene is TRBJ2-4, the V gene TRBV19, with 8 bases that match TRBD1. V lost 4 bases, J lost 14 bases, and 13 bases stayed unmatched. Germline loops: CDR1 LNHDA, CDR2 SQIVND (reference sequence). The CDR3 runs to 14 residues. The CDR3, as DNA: TGTGCCAGTAGTACATCAGGCGTGACAGGGGAGAAGTACTTC. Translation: CASSTSGVTGEKYF.

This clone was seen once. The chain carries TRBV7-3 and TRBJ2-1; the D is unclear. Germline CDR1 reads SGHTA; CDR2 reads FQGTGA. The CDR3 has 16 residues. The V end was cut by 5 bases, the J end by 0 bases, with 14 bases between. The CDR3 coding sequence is TGTGCCAGCAGCCCTTCCAGATTTGGCTCCTACAATGAGCAGTTCTTC. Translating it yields CASSPSRFGSYNEQFF.

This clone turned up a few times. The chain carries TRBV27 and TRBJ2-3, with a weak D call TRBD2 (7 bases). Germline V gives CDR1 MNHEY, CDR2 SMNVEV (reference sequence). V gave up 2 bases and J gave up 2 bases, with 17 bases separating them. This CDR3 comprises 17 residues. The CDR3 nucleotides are TGTGCCAGCAGTTTACGGGGGCTAGCGGACCTCACAGATACGCAGTATTTT. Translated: CASSLRGLADLTDTQYF.

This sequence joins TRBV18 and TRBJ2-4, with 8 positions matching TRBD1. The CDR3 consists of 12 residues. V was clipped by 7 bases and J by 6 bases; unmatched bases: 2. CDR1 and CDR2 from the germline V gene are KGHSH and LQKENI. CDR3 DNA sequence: TGTGCCAGCTTAGGACAGGGAAACATTCAGTACTTC. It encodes CASLGQGNIQYF.

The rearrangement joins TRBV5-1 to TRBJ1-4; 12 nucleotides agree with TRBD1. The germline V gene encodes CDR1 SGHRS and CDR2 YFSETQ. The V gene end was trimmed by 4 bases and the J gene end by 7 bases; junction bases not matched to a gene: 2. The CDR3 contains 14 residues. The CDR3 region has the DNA TGCGCCAGCAGCACGGGACAGGGGGCTGAAAAACTGTTTTTT. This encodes CASSTGQGAEKLFF.

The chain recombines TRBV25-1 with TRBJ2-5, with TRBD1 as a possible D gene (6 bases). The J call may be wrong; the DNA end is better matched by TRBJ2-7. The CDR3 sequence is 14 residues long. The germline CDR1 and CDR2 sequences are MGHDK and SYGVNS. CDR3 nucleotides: TGTGCCAGCAGGCCGGCAGGGGCTGTGTTCGAGCAGTACTTC. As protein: CASRPAGAVFEQYF.

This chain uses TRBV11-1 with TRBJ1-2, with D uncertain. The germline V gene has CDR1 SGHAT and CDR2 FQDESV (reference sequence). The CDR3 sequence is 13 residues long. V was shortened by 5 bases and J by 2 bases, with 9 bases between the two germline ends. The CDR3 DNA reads TGTGCCAGCAGCGGGCCGGCCAACTATGGCTACACCTTC. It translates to CASSGPANYGYTF. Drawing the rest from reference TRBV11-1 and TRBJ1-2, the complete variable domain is EAEVAQSPRYKITEKSQAVAFWCDPISGHATLYWYRQILGQGPELLVQFQDESVVDDSQLPKDRFSAERLKGVDSTLKIQPAELGDSAMYLCASSGPANYGYTFGSGTRLTVV.

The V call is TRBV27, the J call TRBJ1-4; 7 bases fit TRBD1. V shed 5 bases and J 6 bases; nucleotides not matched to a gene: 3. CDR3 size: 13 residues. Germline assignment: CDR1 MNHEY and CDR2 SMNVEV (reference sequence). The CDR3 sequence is CASSSGQDEKLFF. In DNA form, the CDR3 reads TGTGCCAGCAGTAGCGGACAGGATGAAAAACTGTTTTTT.

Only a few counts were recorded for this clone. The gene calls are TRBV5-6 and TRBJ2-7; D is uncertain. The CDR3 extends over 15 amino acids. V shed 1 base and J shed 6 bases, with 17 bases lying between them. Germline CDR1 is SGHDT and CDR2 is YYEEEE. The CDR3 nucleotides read TGTGCCAGCAGCTTGTTGACTGGCGGCCCTCGCGAGCAGTACTTC. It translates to CASSLLTGGPREQYF.

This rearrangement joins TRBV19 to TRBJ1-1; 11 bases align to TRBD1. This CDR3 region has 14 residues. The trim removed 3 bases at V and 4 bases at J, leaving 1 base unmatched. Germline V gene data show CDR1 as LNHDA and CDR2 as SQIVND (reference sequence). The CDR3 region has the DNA TGTGCCAGTAGTATCGGGACAGGGGGCACTGAAGCTTTCTTT. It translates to CASSIGTGGTEAFF.